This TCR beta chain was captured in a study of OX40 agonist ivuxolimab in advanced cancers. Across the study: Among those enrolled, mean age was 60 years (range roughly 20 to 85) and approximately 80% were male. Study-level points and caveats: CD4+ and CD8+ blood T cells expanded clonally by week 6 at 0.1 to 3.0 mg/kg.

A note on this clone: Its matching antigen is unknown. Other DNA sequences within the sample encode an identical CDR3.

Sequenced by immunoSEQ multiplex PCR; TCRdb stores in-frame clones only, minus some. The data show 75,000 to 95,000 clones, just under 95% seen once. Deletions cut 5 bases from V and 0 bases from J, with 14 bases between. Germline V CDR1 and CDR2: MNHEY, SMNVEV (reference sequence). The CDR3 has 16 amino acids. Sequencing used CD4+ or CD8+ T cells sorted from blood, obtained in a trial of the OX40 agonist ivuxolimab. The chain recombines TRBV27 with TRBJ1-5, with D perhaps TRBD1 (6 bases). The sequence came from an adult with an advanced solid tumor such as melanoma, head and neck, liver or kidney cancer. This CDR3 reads CASSPSSGDSNQPQHF. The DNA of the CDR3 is TGTGCCAGCAGTCCATCATCAGGGGATAGCAATCAGCCCCAGCATTTT.